Shown below are 30 T cell receptor beta chains from a single sample sequenced in a study of spatial heterogeneity in lung cancer. TCRdb re-called the 5' RACE reads through MiXCR, storing one row per CDR3 protein. In the table there are more than 35,000 distinct CDR3 sequences, approximately 5.6% of which are singletons. Time point in this sample: sample taken at primary tumor resection. The source was PBMCs, collected at surgery. These receptors were obtained from a female donor with early-stage non-small cell lung cancer.

This clonotype has a count of ten or more. The genes are TRBV29-1 and TRBJ1-2; D unclear. Germline V CDR1 and CDR2: SQVTM, ANQGSEA. V was cut by 0 bases and J by 8 bases, with 10 bases left in between. The CDR3 is 12 amino acids. For the CDR3, the DNA is TGCAGCGTTGAAGAAAGGCGAGGGGGCTACACCTTC. As protein: CSVEERRGGYTF.

In this sample, this clonotype turned up many times. This chain joins TRBV28 and TRBJ2-2; D is perhaps TRBD1 (6 bases). The CDR3 is 15 residues long. Germline lookup yields CDR1 MDHEN and CDR2 SYDVKM. Trimming took 0 bases from V and 3 from J, leaving 8 bases between them. The CDR3 DNA follows: TGTGCCAGCAGTTTATGGGGGGCAGACACCGGGGAGCTGTTTTTT. As protein: CASSLWGADTGELFF.

At least ten counts were recorded for this clonotype. This sequence joins TRBV28 and TRBJ2-5, with D uncertain. The CDR3 has 16 residues. Per the germline V gene, CDR1 is MDHEN and CDR2 is SYDVKM. V lost 7 bases, J lost 4 bases, and 22 bases lay in between. CDR3: CASNRHLGQRLETQYF. The DNA for the CDR3 is TGTGCCAGCAACCGTCACTTGGGCCAACGTTTAGAGACCCAGTACTTC.

The genes are TRBV10-2 and TRBJ1-1; no firm D call. The germline V gene encodes CDR1 WSHSY and CDR2 SAAADI. The CDR3 has 13 residues. V was clipped by 6 bases and J by 0 bases, with 8 bases between them. This CDR3 reads CASSWKMNTEAFF. In nucleotides, the CDR3 is TGCGCCAGCAGCTGGAAGATGAACACTGAAGCTTTCTTT.

This clonotype has only one observation. The CDR3 region is CASSPWGRKANEQFF. The CDR3 DNA is TGTGCCAGCAGCCCGTGGGGCAGGAAGGCAAATGAGCAGTTCTTC. The chain couples TRBV3-1 to TRBJ2-1, with D possibly matching TRBD1 (5 bases). Trimming removed 4 bases at V and 7 bases at J, with 17 bases between. The germline CDR1 and CDR2 sequences are LGHDT and YNNKEL (reference sequence). CDR3 length: 15 residues.

This clonotype occurred many times. V and J are TRBV18 and TRBJ2-2; unclear D gene. The CDR3 has 12 amino acids. The germline CDR1 and CDR2 sequences are KGHSH and LQKENI. Deletions cut 4 bases from V and 3 bases from J, with 3 bases between. The DNA for the CDR3 is TGTGCCAGCTCACAGGACACCGGGGAGCTGTTTTTT. As protein: CASSQDTGELFF.

The chain employs TRBV11-2 and TRBJ2-3, with TRBD2 matching 8 bases. Germline lookup yields CDR1 SGHAT and CDR2 FQNNGV. With 7 bases clipped from V and 0 bases from J, the junction kept 12 bases outside the gene matches. The CDR3 length is 17 residues. This CDR3 is CASTSGTRGGSTDTQYF. Written as DNA, the CDR3 is TGTGCCAGCACCTCTGGGACTAGAGGAGGGAGCACAGATACGCAGTATTTT.

The chain employs TRBV9 and TRBJ1-6; tentative D call: TRBD1 (6 bases). The CDR3 runs 15 residues. Looked up from germline, CDR1 is SGDLS and CDR2 is YYNGEE. Between the trimmed V and J ends, which lost 2 bases and 7 bases, there was a span of 13 bases. The CDR3 loop is CASSVRGMGNSPLHF. CDR3 bases: TGTGCCAGCAGCGTTAGGGGGATGGGAAATTCACCCCTCCACTTT.

This clonotype was detected ten times or more. The rearrangement joins TRBV14 to TRBJ2-5; D is ambiguous. The CDR3 covers 15 residues. Trimming took 1 base from V and 9 from J, leaving 18 bases between them. Germline assignment: CDR1 SGHDN and CDR2 FVKESK. The CDR3 reads CASSQGSGSGVAQYF. In DNA, the CDR3 is TGTGCCAGCAGCCAAGGGTCTGGCAGTGGGGTAGCCCAGTACTTC.

Ten or more counts support this clonotype. V gene TRBV20-1 combines with J gene TRBJ2-7; no firm D call. CDR3 length equals 13 residues. Germline V gene lookup returns CDR1 DFQATT and CDR2 SNEGSKA (reference sequence). Trimming pared 0 bases from V and 7 bases from J, leaving 13 bases between. This CDR3 is CSARDPYYGEQYF. The CDR3 DNA follows: TGCAGTGCTAGAGATCCCTACTACGGAGAGCAGTACTTC.

This clonotype was counted ten times or more. The V gene is TRBV7-9, the J gene TRBJ1-1; D might be TRBD1 (5 bases). V was pared by 5 bases and J by 4 bases, with 20 bases between. There are 16 residues in the CDR3. Germline V gene sequence: CDR1 SEHNR, CDR2 FQNEAQ (reference sequence). The CDR3 protein is CASSLLQWGTVTEAFF. CDR3 sequence (DNA): TGTGCCAGCAGCCTTCTCCAGTGGGGCACGGTCACTGAAGCTTTCTTT. Supplemented by reference TRBV7-9 and TRBJ1-1, the full variable domain reads DTGVSQNPRHKITKRGQNVTFRCDPISEHNRLYWYRQTLGQGPEFLTYFQNEAQLEKSRLLSDRFSAERPKGSFSTLEIQRTEQGDSAMYLCASSLLQWGTVTEAFFGQGTRLTVV.

This clonotype appeared many times. The chain couples TRBV5-1 to TRBJ2-2; 13 bases match TRBD2. The CDR3 consists of 14 residues. V was pared by 5 bases and J by 6 bases, with 1 base of the junction left unmatched. Looked up from germline, CDR1 is SGHRS and CDR2 is YFSETQ. DNA for the CDR3: TGCGCCAGCAGAGGGACTAGCGGGGCCGGGGAGCTGTTTTTT. Translation: CASRGTSGAGELFF.

In this sample, this clonotype turned up many times. V and J are TRBV5-1 and TRBJ2-1; TRBD1 matches 9 bases. The germline CDR1 and CDR2 sequences are SGHRS and YFSETQ. Trimming took 3 bases from V and 7 from J; bases not matched to a gene: 5. The CDR3 is 14 amino acids. The CDR3 bases are TGCGCCAGCAGCTCTCAACAGGGGGCGAATGAGCAGTTCTTC. Protein product: CASSSQQGANEQFF.

This clonotype was recorded at least ten times. This chain connects TRBV4-2 to TRBJ1-2; perhaps TRBD1 as D (5 bases). Germline V gene lookup returns CDR1 LGHNA and CDR2 YNFKEQ. V was shortened by 4 bases and J by 2 bases, with 14 bases between the two germline ends. The CDR3 sequence is 15 residues long. CDR3 nucleotides: TGTGCCAGCAGCCCTCTGGGGGGGATCAACTATGGCTACACCTTC. Its protein is CASSPLGGINYGYTF.

The J gene is TRBJ1-1, the V gene TRBV5-1; D remains unclear. The germline CDR1 and CDR2 sequences are SGHRS and YFSETQ. Trimming removed 2 bases at V and 0 bases at J, with 8 bases between. This CDR3 spans 14 amino acids. The chain's CDR3 is CASSFGRMNTEAFF. The CDR3 bases are TGCGCCAGCAGCTTCGGACGGATGAACACTGAAGCTTTCTTT.

This clonotype was observed at least ten times. The genes are TRBV6-6 and TRBJ2-3; 10 nucleotides agree with TRBD2. V lost 4 bases and J lost 1; bases outside the gene matches: 5. Germline assignment: CDR1 MNHNY and CDR2 SVGAGI (reference sequence). The CDR3 sequence is 16 residues long. The CDR3, as DNA: TGTGCCAGCAGTTCTAAGCGGGGGGGCCGCACAGATACGCAGTATTTT. Protein sequence: CASSSKRGGRTDTQYF.

This clonotype was seen repeatedly, ten times or more. V and J are TRBV7-9 and TRBJ1-2; D is possibly TRBD1 (6 bases). The CDR3 extends over 11 amino acids. Trimming took off 11 bases at V and 8 bases at J, with 15 bases between the two ends. Germline V gene lookup returns CDR1 SEHNR and CDR2 FQNEAQ (reference sequence). DNA of the CDR3: TGTGCCGAGGGGGAACAGAAAGGCTACACCTTC. This sequence encodes CAEGEQKGYTF. Filled out from reference TRBV7-9 and TRBJ1-2, the complete variable domain reads DTGVSQNPRHKITKRGQNVTFRCDPISEHNRLYWYRQTLGQGPEFLTYFQNEAQLEKSRLLSDRFSAERPKGSFSTLEIQRTEQGDSAMYLCAEGEQKGYTFGSGTRLTVV.

The chain employs TRBV28 and TRBJ2-7; TRBD1 matches 11 bases. V lost 4 bases to trimming and J lost 5 bases; unmatched junction nucleotides: 4. The CDR3 contains 14 residues. Germline-derived CDR1 and CDR2 are MDHEN and SYDVKM. The CDR3: CASSSGTGGHEQYF. The CDR3 region has the DNA TGTGCCAGCAGTTCCGGGACAGGGGGGCACGAGCAGTACTTC.

The chain joins TRBV3-1 to TRBJ2-5; 8 nucleotides align to TRBD2. Unmatched junction bases numbered 6, after V lost 4 bases and J lost 8 bases. This CDR3 comprises 13 residues. Germline CDR1 is LGHDT and CDR2 is YNNKEL (reference sequence). CDR3 in DNA: TGTGCCAGCAGCCTCCAGACTAGCGCAACCCAGTACTTC. This encodes CASSLQTSATQYF.

At least ten counts were recorded for this clonotype. V and J are TRBV30 and TRBJ2-1; 7 nucleotides line up with TRBD1. V lost 2 bases to trimming and J lost 6 bases; unmatched junction nucleotides: 7. The length of the CDR3 is 14 residues. CDR1 is GTSNPN, CDR2 SVGIG, per germline (reference sequence). CDR3: CAWSLWTGFNEQFF. The DNA for the CDR3 is TGTGCCTGGAGTCTTTGGACAGGATTCAATGAGCAGTTCTTC.

Many counts were recorded for this clonotype. The chain carries TRBV20-1 and TRBJ2-7; D unresolved. Germline-derived CDR1 and CDR2 are DFQATT and SNEGSKA (reference sequence). This CDR3 spans 16 amino acids. The V and J ends lost 0 bases and 2 bases respectively, with 17 bases between them. Here the CDR3 reads CSARDPERLGPYEQYF. In nucleotides, the CDR3 is TGCAGTGCTAGAGATCCGGAAAGGCTAGGTCCCTACGAGCAGTACTTC.

This clonotype was counted a few times. The chain uses TRBV4-1 and TRBJ1-5; 7 nucleotides line up with TRBD1. Germline CDR1 is MGHRA and CDR2 is YSYEKL. Trimming at V came to 1 base and at J to 2 bases, leaving 14 bases not matched to a gene. The CDR3 has 19 amino acids. CDR3 sequence: CASSQGGLGQPLRNQPQHF. The CDR3 bases are TGCGCCAGCAGCCAAGGTGGATTGGGACAGCCTTTACGCAATCAGCCCCAGCATTTT.

There are a few counts of this clonotype. The chain employs TRBV4-3 and TRBJ2-3; D call uncertain. CDR1 is LGHNA, CDR2 YSLEER, per germline. The CDR3 runs to 13 residues. The germline V and J ends were trimmed by 6 bases and 2 bases, with 9 bases remaining between them. The CDR3 here is CASSLGNTDTQYF. Written as DNA, the CDR3 is TGCGCCAGCAGTTTGGGGAACACAGATACGCAGTATTTT.

This clonotype was observed at least ten times. This chain uses TRBV28 with TRBJ2-5, with 7 bases matching TRBD1. CDR1 and CDR2 (germline): MDHEN, SYDVKM. V trimming: 5 bases; J trimming: 3 bases; junction bases outside the gene matches: 6. The CDR3 has 14 residues. The CDR3 nucleotides are TGTGCCAGCAGTCCCCTGACAGGGAAAGAGACCCAGTACTTC. It specifies CASSPLTGKETQYF. Drawing the rest from reference TRBV28 and TRBJ2-5, the complete variable domain is DVKVTQSSRYLVKRTGEKVFLECVQDMDHENMFWYRQDPGLGLRLIYFSYDVKMKEKGDIPEGYSVSREKKERFSLILESASTNQTSMYLCASSPLTGKETQYFGPGTRLLVL.

This clonotype was seen many times. The gene calls are TRBV25-1 and TRBJ2-7; D is possibly TRBD2 (6 bases). This CDR3 comprises 12 residues. Deletions cut 3 bases from V and 3 bases from J, with 6 bases between. Germline V gene data show CDR1 as MGHDK and CDR2 as SYGVNS. Here the CDR3 reads CASSEGGYEQYF. Written as DNA, the CDR3 is TGTGCCAGCAGTGAGGGGGGCTACGAGCAGTACTTC.

The rearrangement links TRBV2 to TRBJ1-1; D remains ambiguous. This CDR3 spans 13 amino acids. Germline V gives CDR1 SNHLY, CDR2 FYNNEI. Trimming shortened V by 3 bases and J by 5 bases, and 10 bases separated the two germline ends. CDR3 residues: CASSDREETEAFF. DNA of the CDR3: TGTGCCAGCAGTGATAGGGAGGAGACTGAAGCTTTCTTT.

There are many counts of this clonotype. This rearrangement joins TRBV9 to TRBJ2-5; 9 bases are shared with TRBD2. CDR3 length: 15 residues. Looked up from germline, CDR1 is SGDLS and CDR2 is YYNGEE. V lost 4 bases, J lost 5 bases, and 9 bases stayed unmatched. The CDR3 DNA reads as TGTGCCAGCAGCCCCAGTAGCGGGGGAGTGGAGACCCAGTACTTC. Translating it yields CASSPSSGGVETQYF.

This clonotype has at least ten counts. The CDR3 DNA reads TGCGCCAGCAGTGACGGACTAGCCGGCGCAAAATACGAGCAGTACTTC. Protein product: CASSDGLAGAKYEQYF. The chain carries TRBV10-1 and TRBJ2-7, with TRBD2 matching 8 bases. From germline, CDR1 is WNHNN and CDR2 SYGVQD (reference sequence). J was trimmed by 4 bases and V by 3 bases; bases with no gene match: 11. CDR3 length: 16 amino acids.

This clonotype was counted between two and nine times. This chain connects TRBV20-1 to TRBJ2-3; TRBD2 matches 10 bases. Germline assignment: CDR1 DFQATT and CDR2 SNEGSKA (reference sequence). The CDR3 extends over 15 amino acids. The ends lost 1 base at V and 2 bases at J; junction bases unmatched: 3. Written as DNA, the CDR3 is TGCAGTGCTAGAGGGCTAGCGGGGGACACAGATACGCAGTATTTT. This codes for CSARGLAGDTDTQYF.

This clonotype appeared many times. This chain connects TRBV29-1 to TRBJ2-1; a possible D gene is TRBD2 (6 bases). Trimming cost V 6 bases and J 11 bases, with 20 bases left between them. The V gene's germline CDR1 is SQVTM and CDR2 ANQGSEA. The CDR3 runs 13 residues. The CDR3 sequence is CSVDYAGTAKQFF. CDR3 DNA sequence: TGCAGCGTCGACTATGCGGGGACTGCAAAGCAGTTCTTC.